The T cell receptor (beta chain) described here comes from a study of T cell repertoires in cytomegalovirus infection. Study background: Both a matching HLA type and CMV infection were indicated by public TCR beta signatures.

On this clonotype: Its antigen is undetermined.

Study-level results: The study identified carriers of CMV plus the relevant HLA from cumulative public TCR beta family frequency. The ex vivo response was dominated by HLA-C-restricted CMV-specific TCR beta clonotypes.

Germline assignment: CDR1 LNHDA and CDR2 SQIVND (reference sequence). The CDR3 consists of 14 residues. With 3 bases removed from V and 3 bases from J, the gap between germline ends came to 9 bases. From the reads, TCRdb called clonotypes with MiXCR, one entry per CDR3 protein. The data show fewer than 300,000 distinct CDR3 sequences, with around 25% seen just once and about 14% held by the top ten. Sample: PBMCs. This TCR was sampled from a human donor in good health (CMV status not recorded). Some clones in this sample may be carry-over from other donors' samples. The chain recombines TRBV19 with TRBJ1-5; D is unresolved. The CDR3 DNA is TGTGCCAGTAGTATCTCGGGAATCAATCAGCCCCAGCATTTT. Its protein product is CASSISGINQPQHF.